The 8 T cell receptor beta chains presented below share a single source sample, sequenced in a study of T cell responses to AZD1222 COVID-19 vaccine. Here immunoSEQ multiplex PCR was the method, and the copy in TCRdb shows in-frame clones only, minus some. The table includes approximately 150,000 clones, almost 95% detected once. The sample was peripheral blood, taken on day 0 of AZD1222 vaccination. These receptors all come from an adult in good health.

In its sample, this clone was seen once. The chain employs TRBV19 and TRBJ2-3; D may be TRBD2 (6 bases). The CDR3 loop spans 15 amino acids. The ends were cut back, 7 bases at V and 1 base at J, with 15 bases in the middle. Germline CDR1 reads LNHDA; CDR2 reads SQIVND (reference sequence). Written as DNA, the CDR3 is TGTGCCAGTACCACGGGAGTCGGCGGCACAGATACGCAGTATTTT. It is translated as CASTTGVGGTDTQYF.

The V and J genes are TRBV2 and TRBJ2-2; D gene uncertain. Germline values: CDR1 SNHLY, CDR2 FYNNEI. Trimming shortened V by 11 bases and J by 0 bases, and 25 bases separated the two germline ends. The CDR3 has 18 amino acids. The CDR3 spells CAVTSAGDSLANTGELFF. Here the CDR3 DNA reads TGTGCCGTCACCAGCGCCGGAGACTCGCTAGCGAACACCGGGGAGCTGTTTTTT.

The chain carries TRBV5-1 and TRBJ2-1; D may correspond to TRBD1 or TRBD2 (5 bases each). CDR3 length equals 16 residues. Trimming pared 0 bases from V and 0 bases from J, leaving 10 bases between. CDR1 SGHRS and CDR2 YFSETQ come from the germline V gene. The CDR3 here is CASSLGGVSSYNEQFF. The CDR3 nucleotides read TGCGCCAGCAGCTTGGGAGGGGTTAGCTCCTACAATGAGCAGTTCTTC.

The chain carries TRBV7-9 and TRBJ1-2; D call uncertain. V lost 1 base to trimming and J lost 4 bases, with 13 bases between them. This CDR3 is built from 15 residues. CDR1 and CDR2 (germline): SEHNR, FQNEAQ (reference sequence). DNA of the CDR3: TGTGCCAGCAGCTTAGTCGTCGGGCGGTCCTATGGCTACACCTTC. This translates into CASSLVVGRSYGYTF.

The genes are TRBV12-1 and TRBJ2-5; the table's D gene call, TRBD2, was not cross checked with the DNA. TRBV12-1 is a recognized pseudogene. The CDR3 is 16 residues long. The CDR3: CASSQGLACLQETQYF. CDR3 sequence (DNA): TGTGCCAGCAGCCAGGGACTAGCGTGCCTCCAAGAGACCCAGTACTTC.

This chain joins TRBV10-2 and TRBJ1-1, with 7 bases fitting TRBD1. Germline V gives CDR1 WSHSY, CDR2 SAAADI. Losses at the gene ends were 5 bases for V and 4 bases for J; bases not matched to a gene: 4. There are 13 residues in the CDR3. CDR3 DNA sequence: TGCGCCAGCAGTTTCGACAGGGTCACTGAAGCTTTCTTT. Protein sequence: CASSFDRVTEAFF.

This chain links TRBV2 with TRBJ1-6, with D hard to call. Germline loops: CDR1 SNHLY, CDR2 FYNNEI. V dropped 6 bases and J dropped 7 bases, with 7 bases sitting between them. This CDR3 is built from 12 residues. Here the CDR3 DNA reads TGTGCCAGCAGCCCCGGGAATTCACCCCTCCACTTT. Its translation is CASSPGNSPLHF.

The genes are TRBV4-2 and TRBJ1-5; no firm D call. Trimming left V 0 bases short and J 3 bases short, with 12 bases between. This CDR3 has 16 amino acids. Germline values: CDR1 LGHNA, CDR2 YNFKEQ. The DNA for the CDR3 is TGTGCCAGCAGCCAAGAATATCTGGGGTTCAATCAGCCCCAGCATTTT. As protein: CASSQEYLGFNQPQHF.